Listed below are T cell receptor beta chains from one sample, sequenced in a study of blood T cell repertoires in COVID-19. Clones were sequenced by immunoSEQ multiplex PCR, and TCRdb holds only the in-frame ones, with some missing. The sample contains approximately 90,000 clones, approximately 80% of which appear only once. The source material was peripheral blood. Receptor source: a man aged 65 to 79 with COVID-19, enrolled during active disease. CDR3s include the opening cysteine and the closing phenylalanine or tryptophan. The D gene is left open where the match is weak. The size entry is marked missing in some rows and otherwise reads once, few, many or a size class.

V	D	size	J	CDR3	DNA
TRBV11-3	NA	NA	TRBJ1-6	CASGKGQGSSPLHF	TGTGCCAGCGGAAAGGGGCAGGGAAGTTCACCCCTCCACTTT
TRBV2	NA	NA	TRBJ2-5	CASRETGTRGETQYF	TGTGCCAGCAGGGAGACAGGGACCCGGGGGGAGACCCAGTACTTC
TRBV5-5	TRBD1	few	TRBJ1-2	CASSWTGGGYTF	TGTGCCAGCAGCTGGACAGGAGGGGGCTACACCTTC
TRBV18	NA	NA	TRBJ2-1	CASAGTASNEQFF	TGTGCCAGCGCCGGGACTGCCTCCAATGAGCAGTTCTTC
TRBV7-2	TRBD2	NA	TRBJ2-7	CASSLGGGLSYEQYF	TGTGCCAGCAGCTTAGGCGGGGGGCTCTCGTACGAGCAGTACTTC
TRBV27	TRBD1	NA	TRBJ1-6	CASSLDRGYSPLHF	TGTGCCAGCAGTTTGGACAGGGGCTATTCACCCCTCCACTTT
TRBV4-3	TRBD1	NA	TRBJ1-6	CASSQATDRDNSPLHF	TGCGCCAGCAGCCAGGCAACTGACAGGGATAATTCACCCCTCCACTTT
TRBV6-5	NA	NA	TRBJ2-7	CASKKTGAPEQYF	TGTGCCAGCAAGAAAACGGGAGCCCCAGAGCAGTACTTC
TRBV7-2	NA	NA	TRBJ2-7	CASSYTNSYEQYF	TGTGCCAGCAGCTATACAAACTCCTACGAGCAGTACTTC
TRBV9	NA	once	TRBJ1-3	CASSVESRGSGNTIYF	TGTGCCAGCAGCGTAGAATCAAGGGGCTCTGGAAACACCATATATTTT
TRBV5-1	NA	NA	TRBJ1-5	CASSPGGDVTSPQHF	TGCGCCAGCAGCCCCGGGGGGGACGTAACTTCGCCCCAGCATTTT
TRBV27	TRBD1	NA	TRBJ1-1	CASSPNYRGGTEAFF	TGTGCCAGCAGTCCAAATTACAGGGGAGGCACTGAAGCTTTCTTT
TRBV12-3/TRBV12-4	NA	NA	TRBJ1-1	CASSLRAPEAFF	TGTGCCAGCAGTTTGAGGGCCCCTGAAGCTTTCTTT
TRBV29-1	TRBD1	NA	TRBJ1-1	CSTRQGRTEAFF	TGCAGCACCCGACAGGGTAGAACTGAAGCTTTCTTT
TRBV27	NA	few	TRBJ2-7	CASSFQQRVSYEQYF	TGTGCCAGCAGTTTTCAGCAACGGGTCTCCTACGAGCAGTACTTC
TRBV5-1	NA	once	TRBJ1-1	CASSRGENTEAFF	TGCGCCAGCAGCCGGGGGGAGAACACTGAAGCTTTCTTT
TRBV19	NA	NA	TRBJ1-6	CASKGGGYSPLHF	TGTGCCAGTAAGGGAGGGGGTTATTCACCCCTCCACTTT
TRBV4-1	NA	NA	TRBJ1-4	CASSQDGGLDEKLFF	TGCGCCAGCAGCCAAGACGGCGGTTTAGACGAAAAACTGTTTTTT
TRBV5-1	NA	NA	TRBJ1-2	CASSLASTGTYGYTF	TGCGCCAGCAGCTTGGCCTCTACAGGGACCTATGGCTACACCTTC
TRBV7-9	TRBD1	NA	TRBJ2-7	CASSSRDRVIYEQYF	TGTGCCAGCAGCTCCCGGGACAGGGTTATTTACGAGCAGTACTTC
TRBV4-1	NA	NA	TRBJ1-1	CASSQVRTATMNTEAFF	TGCGCCAGCAGCCAAGTGCGCACAGCAACGATGAACACTGAAGCTTTCTTT
TRBV6-5	TRBD1	NA	TRBJ1-5	CASATEQGAQPQHF	TGTGCCAGCGCCACAGAACAGGGGGCTCAGCCCCAGCATTTT
TRBV28	TRBD1	NA	TRBJ1-5	CASSVAGQGDYSNQPQHF	TGTGCCAGCAGTGTAGCGGGACAGGGGGATTATAGCAATCAGCCCCAGCATTTT
TRBV5-6	NA	NA	TRBJ1-2	CASSLRQFSGYTF	TGTGCCAGCAGCTTGCGCCAGTTCTCTGGCTACACCTTC
TRBV11-3	TRBD2	once	TRBJ2-3	CASSWESGRAGDTQYF	TGTGCCAGCAGTTGGGAGAGCGGGAGGGCGGGAGATACGCAGTATTTT
TRBV30	TRBD2	NA	TRBJ2-7	CAWRTSGVYEQYF	TGTGCCTGGCGGACTAGCGGGGTCTACGAGCAGTACTTC
TRBV6-2/TRBV6-3	NA	NA	TRBJ1-2	CASSYLRAAGYTF	TGTGCCAGCAGTTACCTGAGGGCGGCTGGCTACACCTTC
TRBV3-1/TRBV3-2	TRBD1	few	TRBJ1-1	CASSRQGFMAEAFF	TGTGCCAGCAGCCGACAGGGTTTTATGGCTGAAGCTTTCTTT
TRBV10-3	NA	NA	TRBJ1-4	CAISEMSEKLFF	TGTGCCATCAGTGAGATGTCGGAAAAACTGTTTTTT
TRBV5-4	TRBD1	NA	TRBJ1-5	CATSRGQGYQPQHF	TGTGCCACCTCTCGGGGACAGGGCTATCAGCCCCAGCATTTT
TRBV2	NA	NA	TRBJ2-7	CASSGYYEQYF	TGTGCCAGCAGTGGTTACTACGAGCAGTACTTC
TRBV27	TRBD1	NA	TRBJ2-7	CASTRDRTTYEQYF	TGTGCCAGCACCCGGGACAGGACAACCTACGAGCAGTACTTC
TRBV9	NA	NA	TRBJ1-2	CASSVGLRGGYTF	TGTGCCAGCAGCGTAGGACTTCGGGGAGGCTACACCTTC
TRBV30	NA	NA	TRBJ2-2	CAWRSPPNTGELFF	TGTGCCTGGAGGAGCCCTCCGAACACCGGGGAGCTGTTTTTT
TRBV3-1/TRBV3-2	TRBD1	NA	TRBJ2-5	CASRDRGAGETQYF	TGTGCCAGCCGAGACAGGGGCGCGGGAGAGACCCAGTACTTC
TRBV19	TRBD1	NA	TRBJ1-3	CASRHLGTGGNTIYF	TGTGCCAGTAGACACCTCGGGACAGGTGGAAACACCATATATTTT
TRBV5-6	NA	NA	TRBJ1-1	CASSLVGGMSKNTEAFF	TGTGCCAGCAGCTTGGTTGGGGGCATGAGCAAGAACACTGAAGCTTTCTTT